What follows are 8 T cell receptor beta chains derived from one specimen sequenced in a study of T cell responses to AZD1222 COVID-19 vaccine (dated by TCRdb to the early 2020s). The time point label, as the study defines it: sample from adult after SARS-CoV-2 infection, after symptom onset. The library came from the immunoSEQ multiplex PCR assay. TCRdb stores this immuneACCESS table with in-frame sequences only. Part of the clones is absent; in the studies checked, under half of the shortfall reflects unresolved V genes, and no reason is known for the rest. Here the sample has 140,000 or so clones; around 94% occur a single time. The top ten clones comprise roughly an eighth of the sample. This material consisted of peripheral blood, taken after recovery from COVID-19. Every receptor here comes from an adult who had recovered from COVID-19.

J is TRBJ1-6 and V is TRBV30, with D possibly being TRBD1 (5 bases). The CDR3 sequence is 15 residues long. V lost 3 bases and J 10 bases, leaving 19 bases between the germline ends. Germline CDR1 is GTSNPN and CDR2 is SVGIG (reference sequence). The CDR3 loop is CAWSPGPQGRSPLHF. Written as DNA, the CDR3 is TGTGCCTGGAGCCCGGGACCTCAAGGGAGGTCACCCCTCCACTTT.

The gene calls are TRBV11-2 and TRBJ2-3; a possible D gene is TRBD2 (7 bases). V was trimmed by 5 bases and J by 2 bases, leaving 11 bases between them. CDR1 SGHAT and CDR2 FQNNGV come from the germline V gene. The CDR3 totals 14 residues. Here the CDR3 reads CASSRGAYTDTQYF. In nucleotides, the CDR3 is TGTGCCAGCAGCCGGGGGGCATACACAGATACGCAGTATTTT.

The chain uses TRBV6-5 and TRBJ1-1; a weak D match, TRBD1 (6 bases). The length of the CDR3 is 13 residues. From germline, CDR1 is MNHEY and CDR2 SVGAGI. V was clipped by 9 bases and J by 1 base, with 12 bases between them. The CDR3 protein is CASGGRWNTEAFF. DNA for the CDR3: TGTGCCAGTGGGGGGCGGTGGAACACTGAAGCTTTCTTT.

In its sample, this clone was seen once. The rearrangement links TRBV5-1 to TRBJ2-7; 7 bases align to TRBD1. There are 14 residues in the CDR3. Germline trimming cut 5 bases from V and 5 bases from J; bases unmatched to any gene: 10. CDR1 and CDR2 from the germline V gene are SGHRS and YFSETQ. The CDR3 reads CASRPRQGSHEQYF. DNA for the CDR3: TGCGCCAGCAGGCCCCGACAGGGTAGCCACGAGCAGTACTTC. Drawing the rest from reference TRBV5-1 and TRBJ2-7, the complete variable domain is KAGVTQTPRYLIKTRGQQVTLSCSPISGHRSVSWYQQTPGQGLQFLFEYFSETQRNKGNFPGRFSGRQFSNSRSEMNVSTLELGDSALYLCASRPRQGSHEQYFGPGTRLTVT.

The chain employs TRBV29-1 and TRBJ1-1, with D possibly matching TRBD1 (5 bases). The ends were cut back, 7 bases at V and 2 bases at J, with 23 bases in the middle. CDR3 size: 16 residues. Germline loops: CDR1 SQVTM, CDR2 ANQGSEA. The CDR3, as DNA: TGCAGCGGCGGGAGTCGACCAGGGACCCAAAACACTGAAGCTTTCTTT. Amino acid sequence: CSGGSRPGTQNTEAFF.

This clone was counted once. The rearrangement joins TRBV11-2 to TRBJ2-7, with 8 bases identical to TRBD1. CDR3 length: 16 amino acids. The germline V gene encodes CDR1 SGHAT and CDR2 FQNNGV. Unmatched junction bases numbered 15, after V lost 4 bases and J lost 7 bases. The CDR3 spells CASSSPRQGTVGEQYF. In nucleotides, the CDR3 is TGTGCCAGCAGCTCCCCCCGACAGGGGACGGTAGGGGAGCAGTACTTC.

The chain is built from TRBV3-1 (or the pseudogene TRBV3-2) and TRBJ2-7; maybe TRBD1 (6 bases). Germline CDR1 is LGHDT and CDR2 is YNNKEL (reference sequence). The CDR3 has 14 residues. Trimming removed 2 bases from V and 1 base from J, with 9 bases in between. CDR3 amino acids: CASSQSGESYEQYF. CDR3 nucleotides: TGTGCCAGCAGCCAATCAGGGGAATCCTACGAGCAGTACTTC.

The chain links TRBV23-1 to TRBJ1-4; tentatively, D is TRBD1 (5 bases). TRBV23-1 is annotated as an ORF whose role is uncertain. Trimming stripped 7 bases from V and 4 bases from J, with 31 bases between. The CDR3 sequence is 20 residues long. CDR3 nucleotides: TGCGCCAGCACCTCGCCTCCGTTGACAGCCTCCGCGGGGGATAATGAAAAACTGTTTTTT. Translated: CASTSPPLTASAGDNEKLFF.